Following are 28 T cell receptor beta chains from one sample sequenced in a study of blood T cell repertoires in COVID-19. The method was immunoSEQ multiplex PCR; TCRdb's version includes in-frame clones alone and lacks a portion of them. The sample comprises around 250,000 clones, 84% of which are singletons, and approximately 4% rests with the top ten. Sequenced material: peripheral blood. The receptors shown here come from a man aged 50 to 59 with active or convalescent COVID-19.

V is TRBV5-8 and J is TRBJ1-6; D is uncertain. Germline CDR1 is SGHTS and CDR2 is YDEGEE. V shed 2 bases and J shed 6 bases, with 3 bases lying between them. The CDR3 sequence is 12 residues long. The CDR3 DNA reads as TGTGCCAGCAGCTTTCGTAATTCACCCCTCCACTTT. Amino acids: CASSFRNSPLHF.

This clone was observed a few times. The chain links TRBV4-3 to TRBJ2-1; 8 bases line up with TRBD2. The CDR3 consists of 17 residues. Germline CDR1 LGHNA, CDR2 YSLEER. The junction had 15 bases not matched to a gene; V was cut back by 4 bases and J by 7 bases. CDR3 amino acids: CASSRALGSGGRNEQFF. The CDR3 bases are TGCGCCAGCAGCCGCGCTCTTGGAAGCGGGGGTCGAAATGAGCAGTTCTTC.

V is TRBV5-1 and J is TRBJ1-6, with 7 bases fitting TRBD1. Per germline, CDR1 SGHRS and CDR2 YFSETQ. This CDR3 spans 15 amino acids. Losses at the gene ends were 0 bases for V and 7 bases for J; bases not matched to a gene: 4. CDR3 sequence: CASSLEPGQNSPLHF. The CDR3 bases are TGCGCCAGCAGCTTGGAGCCGGGACAGAATTCACCCCTCCACTTT. Combining the CDR3 with reference TRBV5-1 and TRBJ1-6 gives the whole variable domain KAGVTQTPRYLIKTRGQQVTLSCSPISGHRSVSWYQQTPGQGLQFLFEYFSETQRNKGNFPGRFSGRQFSNSRSEMNVSTLELGDSALYLCASSLEPGQNSPLHFGNGTRLTVT.

The gene calls are TRBV7-9 and TRBJ1-1, with D uncertain. Trimming left V 1 base short and J 0 bases short, with 6 bases between. The CDR3 consists of 14 residues. Germline CDR1 reads SEHNR; CDR2 reads FQNEAQ (reference sequence). The CDR3 coding sequence is TGTGCCAGCAGCTTAGGTAGCCTGAACACTGAAGCTTTCTTT. It yields the protein CASSLGSLNTEAFF.

This clone has a handful of counts. The rearrangement joins TRBV5-1 to TRBJ2-2; 8 nucleotides align to TRBD2. CDR3 length: 15 residues. The trim removed 3 bases at V and 1 base at J, leaving 2 bases unmatched. Germline loops: CDR1 SGHRS, CDR2 YFSETQ. CDR3 sequence (DNA): TGCGCCAGCAGCTGGAGCGGGGGGAACACCGGGGAGCTGTTTTTT. This translates into CASSWSGGNTGELFF.

The rearrangement uses TRBV6-5 and TRBJ1-3; D remains ambiguous. With 9 bases removed from V and 0 bases from J, the gap between germline ends came to 15 bases. Germline CDR1 and CDR2: MNHEY and SVGAGI. This CDR3 has 15 residues. The CDR3 coding sequence is TGTGCCAGTAGGCGGAACGGAGACTCTGGAAACACCATATATTTT. It encodes CASRRNGDSGNTIYF.

V usage is TRBV11-2 and J usage is TRBJ2-7; maybe TRBD1 (5 bases). V gave up 0 bases and J gave up 3 bases, with 6 bases separating them. The CDR3 is 13 amino acids. From germline, CDR1 is SGHAT and CDR2 FQNNGV. The CDR3 DNA follows: TGTGCCAGCAGCTTAGACAGGGACTACGAGCAGTACTTC. Translated, it gives CASSLDRDYEQYF.

The rearrangement links TRBV12-5 to TRBJ2-7, with TRBD2 matching 10 bases. Germline V gives CDR1 LGHNT, CDR2 FRNRAP. The CDR3 is made up of 15 amino acids. Trimming at V came to 2 bases and at J to 6 bases, leaving 7 bases not matched to a gene. The CDR3 protein is CASGLLLGLAAEQYF. DNA for the CDR3: TGTGCTAGTGGTTTGCTACTCGGACTAGCGGCCGAGCAGTACTTC.

The gene calls are TRBV5-1 and TRBJ2-5; 7 nucleotides agree with TRBD1. The germline V gene has CDR1 SGHRS and CDR2 YFSETQ. The CDR3 runs 13 residues. Trimming cost V 6 bases and J 5 bases; bases outside gene matches: 7. CDR3 DNA: TGCGCCAGCAAGAAGACAGGGACCGAGACCCAGTACTTC. This encodes CASKKTGTETQYF.

Remarks on this clone: Possible read error: a much larger clone is one base away. V is TRBV5-1 and J is TRBJ1-2; perhaps TRBD1 as D (5 bases). Germline V gene lookup returns CDR1 SGHRS and CDR2 YFSETQ. V dropped 0 bases and J dropped 3 bases, with 6 bases sitting between them. The CDR3 spans 13 residues. For the CDR3, the DNA is TGCGCCAGCAGCTTGGGGGGCGACTATGGCTACACCTTC. Its translation: CASSLGGDYGYTF.

This clone was counted between two and nine times. The chain uses TRBV5-1 and TRBJ1-5; 7 bases agree with TRBD1. Germline lookup yields CDR1 SGHRS and CDR2 YFSETQ. The CDR3 has 14 amino acids. The J segment lost 6 bases and the V segment lost 4 bases, leaving 7 bases of the junction unmatched. The CDR3 region has the DNA TGCGCCAGCAGCATAAGACAGGGCGCTCAGCCCCAGCATTTT. The encoded protein is CASSIRQGAQPQHF.

The chain carries TRBV30 and TRBJ2-7; 8 bases line up with TRBD1. The trim removed 4 bases at V and 2 bases at J, leaving 10 bases unmatched. Looked up from germline, CDR1 is GTSNPN and CDR2 is SVGIG (reference sequence). The CDR3 contains 15 residues. In DNA form, the CDR3 reads TGTGCCTGGATCGCAAAGACAGGGGCCACCTACGAGCAGTACTTC. Amino acids: CAWIAKTGATYEQYF.

This sequence joins TRBV5-1 and TRBJ2-7, with TRBD2 matching over 8 bases. The CDR3 loop spans 14 amino acids. The V and J ends lost 0 bases and 1 base, in that order; junction bases with no gene match: 0. Germline V gene lookup returns CDR1 SGHRS and CDR2 YFSETQ. The DNA for the CDR3 is TGCGCCAGCAGCTTGGGCGGGGGGTCCTACGAGCAGTACTTC. Amino acids: CASSLGGGSYEQYF. Full variable domain (remainder filled in from reference TRBV5-1 and TRBJ2-7): KAGVTQTPRYLIKTRGQQVTLSCSPISGHRSVSWYQQTPGQGLQFLFEYFSETQRNKGNFPGRFSGRQFSNSRSEMNVSTLELGDSALYLCASSLGGGSYEQYFGPGTRLTVT.

The V and J genes are TRBV28 and TRBJ2-5; possible D gene TRBD2, 7 bases. V gave up 2 bases and J gave up 4 bases, with 8 bases separating them. The CDR3 runs 13 residues. The germline V gene encodes CDR1 MDHEN and CDR2 SYDVKM. In DNA form, the CDR3 reads TGTGCCAGCAGTTTAGGGGGGGCAGAGACCCAGTACTTC. As protein: CASSLGGAETQYF.

The chain recombines TRBV5-1 with TRBJ1-1; 7 nucleotides agree with TRBD1. The CDR3 covers 15 residues. Germline-derived CDR1 and CDR2 are SGHRS and YFSETQ. With 5 bases clipped from V and 3 bases from J, the junction kept 10 bases outside the gene matches. DNA for the CDR3: TGCGCCAGCAGGGCCAAGACAGGGCGACACACTGAAGCTTTCTTT. Its protein product is CASRAKTGRHTEAFF.

The CDR3 coding sequence is TGTGCCAGCAGTGTAGGGGGCCAGTACACTGAAGCTTTCTTT. Its translation is CASSVGGQYTEAFF. The J gene is TRBJ1-1, the V gene TRBV2, with 7 bases that match TRBD1. CDR1 and CDR2 from the germline V gene are SNHLY and FYNNEI. The CDR3 is 14 residues long. Germline trimming cut 4 bases from V and 3 bases from J; bases unmatched to any gene: 5.

The chain uses TRBV15 and TRBJ1-4, with 9 bases fitting TRBD1. Germline CDR1 and CDR2: LNHNV and YYDKDF (reference sequence). CDR3 size: 16 residues. The trim removed 0 bases at V and 3 bases at J, leaving 2 bases unmatched. The CDR3 loop reads CATSREGTGPNEKLFF. The CDR3 DNA follows: TGTGCCACCAGCAGAGAAGGGACAGGGCCTAATGAAAAACTGTTTTTT.

The chain couples TRBV9 to TRBJ1-6, with TRBD1 identical over 7 bases. CDR1 and CDR2 (germline): SGDLS, YYNGEE. This CDR3 comprises 16 residues. Unmatched junction bases numbered 5, after V lost 0 bases and J lost 5 bases. CDR3 bases: TGTGCCAGCAGCGTAGGAGGGGGCTGGGATAATTCACCCCTCCACTTT. It specifies CASSVGGGWDNSPLHF.

The chain carries TRBV16 and TRBJ2-1, with D perhaps TRBD2 (5 bases). The CDR3 extends over 14 amino acids. V lost 0 bases to trimming and J lost 5 bases, with 8 bases between them. From germline, CDR1 is KGHSY and CDR2 FQNENV. The CDR3 DNA reads as TGTGCCAGCAGCCAATCGGCCGGGAACAATGAGCAGTTCTTC. It is translated as CASSQSAGNNEQFF.

J is TRBJ2-7 and V is TRBV7-9; D unclear. In germline, CDR1 is SEHNR, CDR2 FQNEAQ (reference sequence). Trimming took 5 bases from V and 3 from J, leaving 11 bases between them. The CDR3 is made up of 13 amino acids. This CDR3 is CASSQDSLYEQYF. In DNA, the CDR3 is TGTGCCAGCAGCCAAGACTCCCTCTACGAGCAGTACTTC.

This chain joins TRBV28 and TRBJ1-2; the D is unclear. Germline CDR1 MDHEN, CDR2 SYDVKM. V was clipped by 7 bases and J by 6 bases, with 18 bases between them. The CDR3 sequence is 14 residues long. As DNA, the CDR3 is TGTGCCAGCATGACTTCCGGCCGGGAGGATGGCTACACCTTC. Translation gives CASMTSGREDGYTF.

The chain uses TRBV4-1 and TRBJ1-4; D gene ambiguous. The CDR3 spans 15 residues. The V end was cut by 2 bases, the J end by 8 bases, with 15 bases between. The germline CDR1 and CDR2 sequences are MGHRA and YSYEKL. The CDR3 nucleotides read TGCGCCAGCAGCCAAATACGTCCGGGGATAGAAAAACTGTTTTTT. Its translation is CASSQIRPGIEKLFF.

This rearrangement joins TRBV6-5 to TRBJ2-3, with a tentative D call TRBD1 (6 bases). This CDR3 spans 15 amino acids. Germline lookup yields CDR1 MNHEY and CDR2 SVGAGI. V gave up 6 bases and J gave up 5 bases, with 18 bases separating them. The CDR3 reads CASRLTGGVLDTQYF. CDR3 DNA sequence: TGTGCCAGCAGGTTGACAGGTGGGGTGCTAGATACGCAGTATTTT.

The V call is TRBV7-8, the J call TRBJ1-1; D unresolved. The ends were cut back, 5 bases at V and 1 base at J, with 14 bases in the middle. The CDR3 runs 15 residues. Germline CDR1 and CDR2: SGHVS and FQNEAQ. The DNA of the CDR3 is TGTGCCAGCAGCGAGAGACACGGCCCGAACACTGAAGCTTTCTTT. Its translation: CASSERHGPNTEAFF.

This sequence joins TRBV7-2 and TRBJ2-2; no clear D gene. Germline V lookup: CDR1 SGHTA, CDR2 FQGNSA. This CDR3 contains 15 residues. Trimming removed 1 base from V and 0 bases from J, with 6 bases in between. The CDR3 spells CASSLDQTNTGELFF. The CDR3 DNA reads as TGTGCCAGCAGCTTAGATCAGACGAACACCGGGGAGCTGTTTTTT.

The chain couples TRBV15 to TRBJ2-3; D gene ambiguous. V was trimmed by 8 bases and J by 1 base, leaving 16 bases between them. Germline loops: CDR1 LNHNV, CDR2 YYDKDF (reference sequence). The CDR3 has 15 residues. CDR3 sequence reads: CATSAGDRGTDTQYF. In nucleotides, the CDR3 is TGTGCCACCTCCGCCGGTGATCGGGGCACAGATACGCAGTATTTT.

This clone has only a few counts. The V and J genes are TRBV6-5 and TRBJ2-7; possible D gene TRBD1, 5 bases. Deletions cut 2 bases from V and 4 bases from J, with 9 bases between. There are 13 residues in the CDR3. Germline lookup yields CDR1 MNHEY and CDR2 SVGAGI. For the CDR3, the DNA is TGTGCCAGCAGTTACATCGACAGTTACGAGCAGTACTTC. Its translation is CASSYIDSYEQYF.

The chain is built from TRBV6-4 and TRBJ1-1; a possible D gene is TRBD1 (6 bases). The germline gives CDR1 MRHNA, CDR2 SNTAGT. Between the trimmed V and J ends, which lost 0 bases and 6 bases, there was a span of 11 bases. The CDR3 contains 14 residues. The CDR3 DNA reads as TGTGCCAGCAGTGACTCGGACAGTTCCTCTGAAGCTTTCTTT. Amino acids: CASSDSDSSSEAFF.